This TCR beta chain was captured by sequencing in a study of regulatory T cells in long-lasting Graves disease. At the level of the study: To qualify as persistent, Graves' disease required over 5 years of antithyroid drugs with positive TSH receptor antibodies.

This clonotype has a handful of counts. CDR3-region Arm-PCR and iRepertoire HTBI primers produced the TCR beta libraries. In the authors' methods: Detected in the samples were over 60 TRBV and under 15 TRBJ segments. Each CDR3 protein gets one entry after TCRdb re-called the multiplex PCR reads with MiXCR. What appears here as the V and J calls and clone size reflects TCRdb's work, not the paper's. The table shows hundreds of thousands of distinct CDR3 sequences, with roughly 21% occurring only once. The CDR3 contains 16 residues. Germline lookup yields CDR1 LNHDA and CDR2 SQIVND (reference sequence). With V trimmed by 6 bases and J by 4 bases, 9 bases remained unmatched. The time point denotes: persistent/refractory GD, antithyroid drugs over 5 years with positive TRAb. RNA from PBMCs was the source of the TCR library. All patients originated from an endocrinology department located in Xi'an, China.

This chain links TRBV19 with TRBJ2-2, with 9 bases identical to TRBD2. The starting material was peripheral blood mononuclear cells (PBMCs), obtained when the disease was refractory, from a patient treated with antithyroid drugs. The clonotype comes from a female donor with Graves disease. The chain's CDR3 is CASSRQLAGSTGELFF. CDR3 nucleotide sequence: TGTGCCAGTAGCCGCCAACTAGCGGGTTCCACCGGGGAGCTGTTTTTT.